The 14 T cell receptor beta chains below all came from one sample that was sequenced in a study of blood T cell repertoires in COVID-19 (dated by TCRdb to 2018 to 2021). The library was obtained by the immunoSEQ multiplex PCR assay. TCRdb took over this immuneACCESS table, retaining in-frame rearrangements with V and J assigned. Such tables are incomplete; in checked studies, under half of the missing clones stem from an unresolved V gene, and the remainder is unexplained. For this sample the table gives roughly 160,000 clones, of which about 86% were detected only once. Around 6.6% of the sample rests with the top ten. The sample was peripheral blood. These receptors were taken from a man aged 50 to 60 with active or convalescent COVID-19.

This chain joins TRBV2 and TRBJ1-5, with unresolved D. Trimming took 3 bases from V and 9 from J, leaving 12 bases between them. Germline assignment: CDR1 SNHLY and CDR2 FYNNEI. The CDR3 extends over 13 amino acids. The DNA for the CDR3 is TGTGCCAGCAGTGATAGCAGCACCGTGCCCCAGCATTTT. It codes for CASSDSSTVPQHF.

This clone was recorded once. CDR3 in DNA: TGTGCTAGTGACCCCAGGGGTTTAGGGGGAAACACCATATATTTT. Translated: CASDPRGLGGNTIYF. This chain connects TRBV12-5 to TRBJ1-3, with D possibly TRBD1 on 6 matching bases. Germline loops: CDR1 LGHNT, CDR2 FRNRAP. Trimming removed 7 bases from V and 4 bases from J, with 17 bases in between. The CDR3 sequence is 15 residues long.

This rearrangement joins TRBV2 to TRBJ2-7, with D possibly being TRBD1 (6 bases). Trimming shortened V by 7 bases and J by 0 bases, and 13 bases separated the two germline ends. This CDR3 contains 14 residues. CDR1 is SNHLY and CDR2 is FYNNEI in the germline V gene. The DNA of the CDR3 is TGTGCCAGCACCCCGGACAGAGTCTCCTACGAGCAGTACTTC. Its protein is CASTPDRVSYEQYF.

This clone was detected only once. The V and J genes are TRBV9 and TRBJ2-7; 9 nucleotides line up with TRBD2. This CDR3 comprises 15 residues. V shed 0 bases and J 1 base; nucleotides not matched to a gene: 2. Germline loops: CDR1 SGDLS, CDR2 YYNGEE. CDR3 protein: CASSVDSGRSYEQYF. Here the CDR3 DNA reads TGTGCCAGCAGCGTAGATAGCGGGAGATCCTACGAGCAGTACTTC.

The chain has TRBV7-2 and TRBJ2-1; no firm D call. The CDR3 loop spans 13 amino acids. Germline V lookup: CDR1 SGHTA, CDR2 FQGNSA. Trimming shortened V by 1 base and J by 4 bases, and 5 bases separated the two germline ends. CDR3 DNA: TGTGCCAGCAGCTTAGGACTTTACAATGAGCAGTTCTTC. This gives the protein CASSLGLYNEQFF.

The chain carries TRBV5-1 and TRBJ1-4; a possible D gene is TRBD1 (6 bases). The CDR3 contains 15 residues. Germline CDR1 is SGHRS and CDR2 is YFSETQ. V was cut by 2 bases and J by 3 bases, with 11 bases left in between. The CDR3 DNA is TGCGCCAGCAGCTTTAGACAGGCACCTAATGAAAAACTGTTTTTT. This gives the protein CASSFRQAPNEKLFF.

The chain recombines TRBV6-5 with TRBJ2-2; D not certain. Germline CDR1 reads MNHEY; CDR2 reads SVGAGI. This CDR3 has 12 amino acids. V gave up 5 bases and J gave up 8 bases, with 9 bases separating them. The CDR3: CASSPFRGELFF. For the CDR3, the DNA is TGTGCCAGCAGTCCTTTCCGGGGGGAGCTGTTTTTT.

The chain combines TRBV28 with TRBJ2-7; TRBD2 aligns across 13 bases. The CDR3 runs 17 residues. Germline V gene sequence: CDR1 MDHEN, CDR2 SYDVKM. The ends lost 1 base at V and 1 base at J; junction bases unmatched: 4. CDR3 sequence (DNA): TGTGCCAGCAGTTTATTTGGGACTAGCGGGAAGTCCTACGAGCAGTACTTC. Its protein is CASSLFGTSGKSYEQYF.

Here the CDR3 reads CASSYDPSGMIDTQYF. DNA of the CDR3: TGTGCCAGCAGTTACGATCCTAGCGGGATGATAGATACGCAGTATTTT. V gene TRBV6-5 combines with J gene TRBJ2-3; 9 positions agree with TRBD2. Unmatched junction bases numbered 8, after V lost 2 bases and J lost 5 bases. CDR3 size: 16 residues. Germline lookup yields CDR1 MNHEY and CDR2 SVGAGI.

The rearrangement uses TRBV30 and TRBJ2-7; TRBD2 matches 10 bases. This CDR3 has 13 amino acids. Germline V gene sequence: CDR1 GTSNPN, CDR2 SVGIG (reference sequence). Trimming at V came to 5 bases and at J to 3 bases, leaving 4 bases not matched to a gene. CDR3 DNA sequence: TGTGCCTGGGGGACTAGCGTCGGCTACGAGCAGTACTTC. Encoded protein: CAWGTSVGYEQYF.

The rearrangement joins TRBV19 to TRBJ1-1; perhaps TRBD1 as D (5 bases). This CDR3 has 15 residues. The germline CDR1 and CDR2 sequences are LNHDA and SQIVND (reference sequence). V lost 6 bases and J lost 0, with 14 bases in between. As DNA, the CDR3 is TGTGCCAGTAGACCGGCGACAGCCTTGAACACTGAAGCTTTCTTT. Its translation: CASRPATALNTEAFF.

The rearrangement uses TRBV9 and TRBJ2-1; TRBD2 matches at 8 bases. Per the germline V gene, CDR1 is SGDLS and CDR2 is YYNGEE. Trimming at V came to 0 bases and at J to 4 bases, leaving 3 bases not matched to a gene. The CDR3 extends over 15 amino acids. The chain's CDR3 is CASSVGGRTYNEQFF. DNA of the CDR3: TGTGCCAGCAGCGTAGGCGGGAGGACTTACAATGAGCAGTTCTTC.

The J gene is TRBJ2-4, the V gene TRBV29-1; 10 bases align to TRBD2. The CDR3 has 13 amino acids. Germline V gene sequence: CDR1 SQVTM, CDR2 ANQGSEA. V lost 4 bases and J lost 3; bases outside the gene matches: 0. The CDR3 sequence: CSVGLAGKNIQYF. The CDR3 nucleotides are TGCAGCGTTGGACTAGCGGGCAAAAACATTCAGTACTTC.

This sequence joins TRBV9 and TRBJ2-7; 8 nucleotides line up with TRBD2. V was pared by 0 bases and J by 5 bases, with 4 bases of the junction left unmatched. Germline V CDR1 and CDR2: SGDLS, YYNGEE. The CDR3 is 14 amino acids. The CDR3 nucleotides are TGTGCCAGCAGCGTAGCGGGCGGGGGGCACGAGCAGTACTTC. Translated, it gives CASSVAGGGHEQYF.